This TCR beta chain is from a study of T cells in Graves' hyperthyroidism and ophthalmopathy. Study-level findings and limits: Ophthalmopathy, which appeared later, was predicted by the model a median approximately six months before onset.

First hyperthyroidism diagnosis is when the blood sample was obtained, before any ophthalmopathy symptoms. A note on this clonotype: No antigen is known for it.

The CDR3 runs 12 residues. Trimming removed 7 bases from V and 2 bases from J, with 7 bases in between. CDR1 SGHTA and CDR2 FQGNSA come from the germline V gene. RNA transcripts gave rise to amplified TCR beta CDR3 regions. The HTBI primer set served for first-round RT-PCR of the TCR CDR3. MiXCR, run by TCRdb on the multiplex PCR reads, gives a single entry per CDR3 protein. The sample records a few hundred thousand distinct CDR3 sequences, approximately 14% being singletons. The sequencing sample was made of blood. This TCR was recovered from a woman under 30 with Graves' hyperthyroidism that later progressed to Graves' ophthalmopathy. The rearrangement joins TRBV7-2 to TRBJ2-3; the D is unclear. The CDR3 nucleotides read TGTGCCAGCACCACCCTCACAGATACGCAGTATTTT. Protein sequence: CASTTLTDTQYF.